The present T cell receptor beta chain was sequenced within a study of control samples from healthy donors and cancer patients. Germline CDR1 reads SEHNR; CDR2 reads FQNEAQ (reference sequence). The V end was cut by 0 bases, the J end by 5 bases, with 13 bases between. The CDR3 consists of 15 residues. The table came from immunoSEQ multiplex PCR; TCRdb's copy has only in-frame clones and leaves some out. The sample table includes about 200,000 clones. This sequence originates from a woman aged 25 to 45 in good health. This rearrangement joins TRBV7-9 to TRBJ1-1; TRBD1 might be the D (5 bases). The sequenced sample was blood. The CDR3: CASSLAGTAKTEAFF. The CDR3 region has the DNA TGTGCCAGCAGCTTAGCGGGGACCGCGAAGACTGAAGCTTTCTTT.